This passage covers 8 T cell receptor beta chains from one sample sequenced in a study of blood T cell repertoires in COVID-19. Some clones are missing from TCRdb's copy, which holds only in-frame ones; the method was immunoSEQ multiplex PCR. This repertoire shows over 300,000 clones, around 87% found once; its top ten account for about 6.8%. The sample taken for sequencing was peripheral blood. The receptors were gathered from a man aged 18 to 30 with active or convalescent COVID-19.

The chain carries TRBV5-1 and TRBJ2-7; possibly TRBD2 for D (5 bases). This CDR3 is built from 17 residues. V lost 0 bases to trimming and J lost 0 bases, with 16 bases between them. Germline lookup yields CDR1 SGHRS and CDR2 YFSETQ. CDR3 region: CASSLAGGAEGSYEQYF. In nucleotides, the CDR3 is TGCGCCAGCAGCTTGGCCGGTGGAGCGGAAGGCTCCTACGAGCAGTACTTC. Together with reference TRBV5-1 and TRBJ2-7, the CDR3 gives the full variable domain: KAGVTQTPRYLIKTRGQQVTLSCSPISGHRSVSWYQQTPGQGLQFLFEYFSETQRNKGNFPGRFSGRQFSNSRSEMNVSTLELGDSALYLCASSLAGGAEGSYEQYFGPGTRLTVT.

The rearrangement links TRBV5-4 to TRBJ1-4, with D perhaps TRBD1 (6 bases). The CDR3 covers 15 residues. The germline V gene has CDR1 SGHNT and CDR2 YYREEE (reference sequence). V lost 0 bases and J lost 6, with 12 bases in between. CDR3 in DNA: TGTGCCAGCAGCTTGGGCGGGGGCCTCGATGAAAAACTGTTTTTT. Residues: CASSLGGGLDEKLFF.

The rearrangement uses TRBV7-2 and TRBJ2-7; tentatively, D is TRBD2 (5 bases). The V end was cut by 11 bases, the J end by 1 base, with 18 bases between. The CDR3 spans 14 residues. The germline CDR1 and CDR2 sequences are SGHTA and FQGNSA. CDR3 sequence: CAGGRAGWSYEQYF. The CDR3 DNA sequence: TGTGCCGGAGGCCGTGCTGGGTGGTCCTACGAGCAGTACTTC.

The chain joins TRBV18 to TRBJ1-1, with D uncertain. Germline CDR1 is KGHSH and CDR2 is LQKENI. This CDR3 has 13 amino acids. The V gene lost 4 bases and the J gene lost 4 bases, with 10 bases spanning the gap. CDR3 DNA sequence: TGTGCCAGCTCACGGGAGCTGGCCACTGAAGCTTTCTTT. Its protein product is CASSRELATEAFF.

V gene TRBV11-2 combines with J gene TRBJ2-1; 8 bases match TRBD1. From germline, CDR1 is SGHAT and CDR2 FQNNGV. This CDR3 comprises 14 residues. V was pared by 2 bases and J by 11 bases, with 8 bases of the junction left unmatched. Here the CDR3 reads CASSLFPGQVQQFF. CDR3 nucleotides: TGTGCCAGCAGCTTATTCCCGGGACAGGTCCAGCAGTTCTTC. Combining the CDR3 with reference TRBV11-2 and TRBJ2-1 gives the whole variable domain EAGVAQSPRYKIIEKRQSVAFWCNPISGHATLYWYQQILGQGPKLLIQFQNNGVVDDSQLPKDRFSAERLKGVDSTLKIQPAKLEDSAVYLCASSLFPGQVQQFFGPGTRLTVL.

This clone has only a few counts. The rearrangement links TRBV2 to TRBJ2-5; D is unresolved. Germline assignment: CDR1 SNHLY and CDR2 FYNNEI. Between the trimmed V and J ends, which lost 2 bases and 4 bases, there was a span of 11 bases. This CDR3 is built from 14 residues. DNA for the CDR3: TGTGCCAGCAGTGAAAGTGGCCGAGGAGAGACCCAGTACTTC. Residues: CASSESGRGETQYF.

This chain joins TRBV19 and TRBJ1-2, with 8 bases identical to TRBD1. Trimming cost V 1 base and J 4 bases; bases outside gene matches: 2. CDR1 and CDR2 (germline): LNHDA, SQIVND (reference sequence). This CDR3 comprises 14 residues. CDR3 DNA sequence: TGTGCCAGTAGTATAGGAGACAGGGGCTATGGCTACACCTTC. Translated: CASSIGDRGYGYTF.

The chain recombines TRBV30 with TRBJ2-1, with D uncertain. The CDR3 is made up of 12 amino acids. From germline, CDR1 is GTSNPN and CDR2 SVGIG (reference sequence). V lost 4 bases and J 2 bases, leaving 6 bases between the germline ends. CDR3: CAWTLTYNEQFF. The DNA of the CDR3 is TGTGCCTGGACTCTAACCTACAATGAGCAGTTCTTC.